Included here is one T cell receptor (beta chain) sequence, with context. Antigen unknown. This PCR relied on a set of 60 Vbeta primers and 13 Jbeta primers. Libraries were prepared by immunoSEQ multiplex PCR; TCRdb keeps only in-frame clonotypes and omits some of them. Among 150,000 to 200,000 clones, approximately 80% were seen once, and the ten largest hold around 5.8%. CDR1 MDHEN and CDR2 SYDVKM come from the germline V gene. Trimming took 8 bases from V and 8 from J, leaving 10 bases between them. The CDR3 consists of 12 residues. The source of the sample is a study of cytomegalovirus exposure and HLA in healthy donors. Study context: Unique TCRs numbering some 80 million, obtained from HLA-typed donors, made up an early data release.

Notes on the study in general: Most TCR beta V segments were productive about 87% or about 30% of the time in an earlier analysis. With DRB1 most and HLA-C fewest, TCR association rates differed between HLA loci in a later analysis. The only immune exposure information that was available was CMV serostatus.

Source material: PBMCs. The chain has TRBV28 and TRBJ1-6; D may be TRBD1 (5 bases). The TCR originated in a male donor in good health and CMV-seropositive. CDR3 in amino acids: CASEPRDSPLHF. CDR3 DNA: TGTGCCAGCGAACCCAGGGATTCACCCCTCCACTTT.